This T cell receptor (beta chain) was captured by sequencing in a study of early T cells in non-severe SARS-CoV-2 infection. The TCR library protocol attached unique molecular identifiers to the individual cDNA molecules. Each CDR3 protein is one row after TCRdb ran MiXCR on the 5' RACE reads. The table lists approximately 26,000 distinct CDR3 sequences, 4% to 4.5% of them singletons, with approximately 4% in the top ten. This clonotype was detected many times. The sample comprised whole blood. This receptor was identified in an adult who was a healthcare worker with PCR-confirmed SARS-CoV-2 infection or an uninfected control (not recorded which).

The CDR3 DNA is TGCGCCAGCAGCTTGGCTAGCGGAACCTACGAGCAGTACTTC. This gives the protein CASSLASGTYEQYF. V gene TRBV5-1 combines with J gene TRBJ2-7, with 7 bases matching TRBD2. This CDR3 contains 14 residues. V gave up 0 bases and J gave up 2 bases; unmatched junction bases: 2. Germline CDR1 is SGHRS and CDR2 is YFSETQ.